A selection of T cell receptor beta chains follows, all from one sample in a study of shared clonotypes between healthy human individuals. Only in-frame clones appear in the TCRdb table, and some are missing; sequencing was by immunoSEQ multiplex PCR. This sample has over a million clones, with roughly 95% found just once. Sequencing was carried out using naive CD4+ T cells sorted from blood. The receptors come from a man younger than 45 in good health. The CDR3 runs from the conserved cysteine through the conserved F or W. The D gene is left open where the match is weak. Part of the rows lack a size; the others show once, few, many or a class for expanded clones.

D	size	V	J	DNA	CDR3
-	-	TRBV5-1	TRBJ2-3	TGCGCCAGCAGCACCCCAGCCGGGGGCGGAGATACGCAGTATTTT	CASSTPAGGGDTQYF
-	-	TRBV28	TRBJ1-4	TGTGCCAGCAGTTCCTCCTGGGGGGGAGAGTGGGAAAAACTGTTTTTT	CASSSSWGGEWEKLFF
-	-	TRBV4-1	TRBJ1-1	TGCGCCAGCAGCCAAGATCGTGGGTGGGCTGAAGCTTTCTTT	CASSQDRGWAEAFF
TRBD2	-	TRBV7-9	TRBJ2-3	TGTGCCAGCAGCTTAGTCCGAGCGGGACCGATGAATAGCACAGATACGCAGTATTTT	CASSLVRAGPMNSTDTQYF
-	-	TRBV6-1	TRBJ1-1	TGTGCCAGCAGTGCCCGACAGCCAGGGAACACTGAAGCTTTCTTT	CASSARQPGNTEAFF
TRBD1	-	TRBV7-9	TRBJ2-6	TGTGCCAGCAGCTTAGCGAAACAGGGGGCGCGAGGGGCCAACGTCCTGACTTTC	CASSLAKQGARGANVLTF
TRBD2	-	TRBV2	TRBJ2-5	TGTGCCAGCAGTGACAGGGCGGGACTAGCGGGAGAAGAGACCCAGTACTTC	CASSDRAGLAGEETQYF
TRBD2	-	TRBV25-1	TRBJ2-2	TGTGCCAGCAGCGTAGCGGGAGGGACCGGGGAGCTGTTTTTT	CASSVAGGTGELFF
TRBD2	-	TRBV5-4	TRBJ2-3	TGTGCCAGCAGCTTGGCCGGGACTAGCGGGATGGATACGCAGTATTTT	CASSLAGTSGMDTQYF
-	-	TRBV2	TRBJ1-2	TGTGCCAGCAGTATCGCCGGGAGCCCGGACTATGGCTACACCTTC	CASSIAGSPDYGYTF
-	once	TRBV27	TRBJ2-5	TGTGCCAGCAGCTTCCTGGGAGCCAATAAAGAGACCCAGTACTTC	CASSFLGANKETQYF
-	-	TRBV28	TRBJ1-2	TGTGCCAGCAGTTTACCCCCAATAAATGGCTACACCTTC	CASSLPPINGYTF
-	-	TRBV11-3	TRBJ1-1	TGTGCCAGCGCCTCAAAGGCAAACACAGAAGCTTTCTTT	CASASKANTEAFF
-	-	TRBV29-1	TRBJ2-5	TGCAGCGCTCCTTTCCGGGGCCAAGAGACCCAGTACTTC	CSAPFRGQETQYF
TRBD1	-	TRBV2	TRBJ1-2	TGTGCCAGCAGTGACACGAGGACAGGGAACTATGGCTACACCTTC	CASSDTRTGNYGYTF
-	-	TRBV29-1	TRBJ1-4	TGCAGCGCGGCCGTTTTTGAAAAACTGTTTTTT	CSAAVFEKLFF
-	-	TRBV2	TRBJ1-1	TGTGCCAGCAAGGGCAGCACTGAAGCTTTCTTT	CASKGSTEAFF
TRBD2	once	TRBV7-9	TRBJ2-5	TGTGCCAGCAGCTTACGACTAGCAGTCCAAGAGACCCAGTACTTC	CASSLRLAVQETQYF
-	-	TRBV20-1	TRBJ2-7	TGCAGTGCCTCCTCCTACGAGCAGTACTTC	CSASSYEQYF
TRBD1	-	TRBV28	TRBJ1-5	TGTGCCAGCAGCTCGCCGGGACAGGCCTATCAGCCCCAGCATTTT	CASSSPGQAYQPQHF
-	-	TRBV4-3	TRBJ2-3	TGCGCCAGCAGCCAAGTCCCAGGCGGCACAGATACGCAGTATTTT	CASSQVPGGTDTQYF
-	few	TRBV27	TRBJ2-7	TGTGCCAGCAGTTTATCGGCGAGACCTCCAGGCTACGAGCAGTACTTC	CASSLSARPPGYEQYF
-	-	TRBV11-2	TRBJ2-1	TGTGCCAGCACCCCCGATCTAGCCTCCTACAATGAGCAGTTCTTC	CASTPDLASYNEQFF
-	-	TRBV28	TRBJ2-7	TGTGCCAGCCGAGGGTCCAGTTACGAGCAGTACTTC	CASRGSSYEQYF
TRBD1	-	TRBV15	TRBJ2-1	TGTGCCACCAGCGTTCGACAGGGCTCCTACAATGAGCAGTTCTTC	CATSVRQGSYNEQFF
-	-	TRBV28	TRBJ2-1	-	CASSPFGAGSYNEQFF
-	once	TRBV28	TRBJ2-7	TGTGCCAGCAGTGAACATAGCGGATACTCCTACGAGCAGTACTTC	CASSEHSGYSYEQYF
-	-	TRBV11-2	TRBJ2-7	TGTGCCAGCAGCTTAGATGGGACATCCCTCTACGAGCAGTACTTC	CASSLDGTSLYEQYF
-	once	TRBV6-5	TRBJ2-5	TGTGCCAGCAGGGCGGGTCCCCGGAAGACCCAGTACTTC	CASRAGPRKTQYF
-	-	TRBV28	TRBJ2-1	TGTGCCAGCAGTTTAGACACAGGGCGCTACAATGAGCAGTTCTTC	CASSLDTGRYNEQFF
-	-	TRBV28	TRBJ2-7	TGTGCCAGCAGTGAGGTCGCCTACGAGCAGTACTTC	CASSEVAYEQYF
-	-	TRBV5-1	TRBJ2-1	TGCGCCAGCAGCCAATCCGGGGGACTGGGGAATGAGCAGTTCTTC	CASSQSGGLGNEQFF
-	once	TRBV7-8	TRBJ2-3	TGTGCCAGCAGCTCTAGCGCAACAGATACGCAGTATTTT	CASSSSATDTQYF
TRBD2	-	TRBV5-6	TRBJ2-5	TGTGCCAGCAGCAGGGGACTAGCGGTTCAAGAGACCCAGTACTTC	CASSRGLAVQETQYF
TRBD2	-	TRBV7-2	TRBJ2-7	TGTGCCAGCAGCTCGGACCCCGGGACTAGCGGGAGAAGGATGGCCGAGCAGTACTTC	CASSSDPGTSGRRMAEQYF
-	-	TRBV1	TRBJ1-1	TGCACCAGCAGCCACCAGGGGTTCACTGAAGCTTTCTTT	CTSSHQGFTEAFF
-	-	TRBV6-1	TRBJ2-7	TGTGCCAGCAGCGGAACCTACGAGCAGTACTTC	CASSGTYEQYF
-	-	TRBV12-2	TRBJ2-1	TGTGCAAGTCGCTTAGTTAGGAATTCGACTAGCGGGGTTAATGAGCAGTTCTTC	CASRLVRNSTSGVNEQFF
TRBD1	-	TRBV7-8	TRBJ2-6	TGTGCCAGCAGCTTAGACCAGGGGGCTGGGGCCAACGTCCTGACTTTC	CASSLDQGAGANVLTF
-	-	TRBV6-4	TRBJ2-2	TGTGCCAGCAGTGACAGGGCTGACACCGGGGAGCTGTTTTTT	CASSDRADTGELFF
-	-	TRBV9	TRBJ2-1	TGTGCCAGCTCTAAGACTAGTGGGTCCTACAATGAGCAGTTCTTC	CASSKTSGSYNEQFF
-	-	TRBV7-8	TRBJ1-4	TGTGCCAGCAGCCTCTACCGACAGGCCCCCCGGGAAAAACTGTTTTTT	CASSLYRQAPREKLFF
-	once	TRBV4-3	TRBJ2-3	TGCGCCAGCAGCCAAGATCCCCCCCGATCCATCCACTACATTAGCACAGATACGCAGTATTTT	CASSQDPPRSIHYISTDTQYF
-	-	TRBV14	TRBJ2-5	TGTGCCAGCAGCTTCGACCCCCTCGGGACCCAGTACTTC	CASSFDPLGTQYF